The 32 T cell receptor beta chains reported below all come from one sample, sequenced in a study of vaccination effects on CD4 cells after COVID-19. Here immunoSEQ multiplex PCR was the method, and the copy in TCRdb shows in-frame clones only, minus some. The sample lists about 65,000 clones; 76% were seen once. Viral peptide pools were used in the ViraFEST assay to expand antigen-specific CD4+ T cells, and sequencing came afterward. With 10 to 11 days of culture completed, CD4+ T cells were isolated. None of these healthy vaccinees had been infected with SARS-CoV-2 before vaccination. These receptors' antigens are unknown. Sequencing used CD4+ T cells from PBMCs cultured with HCoV-NL63 spike peptides, obtained before COVID-19 vaccination. The origin of the receptors is a human donor who received a COVID-19 vaccine.

The chain uses TRBV10-3 and TRBJ2-5, with D possibly being TRBD1 (6 bases). This CDR3 has 12 residues. V was shortened by 10 bases and J by 5 bases, with 14 bases between the two germline ends. Per the germline V gene, CDR1 is ENHRY and CDR2 is SYGVKD. CDR3 amino acids: CATRTELETQYF. CDR3 sequence (DNA): TGTGCCACGAGGACAGAACTGGAGACCCAGTACTTC.

The V and J genes are TRBV6-5 and TRBJ1-2; possible D gene TRBD1, 6 bases. Per the germline V gene, CDR1 is MNHEY and CDR2 is SVGAGI. This CDR3 is built from 15 residues. V lost 5 bases to trimming and J lost 3 bases, with 16 bases between them. CDR3 nucleotides: TGTGCCAGCAGTCGCCCCGGGACATCAGACTATGGCTACACCTTC. Translating it yields CASSRPGTSDYGYTF.

The CDR3 is CSAEAHNLSPYGYTF. Written as DNA, the CDR3 is TGCAGCGCCGAAGCACATAACTTAAGCCCCTATGGCTACACCTTC. The gene calls are TRBV29-1 and TRBJ1-2, with D unclear. V gave up 7 bases and J gave up 4 bases, with 22 bases separating them. This CDR3 is built from 15 residues. The germline CDR1 and CDR2 sequences are SQVTM and ANQGSEA.

The chain links TRBV5-1 to TRBJ2-2; a weak D match, TRBD1 (6 bases). V lost 0 bases to trimming and J lost 0 bases, with 9 bases between them. The CDR3 loop spans 16 amino acids. Germline lookup yields CDR1 SGHRS and CDR2 YFSETQ. This CDR3 is CASSLAWTANTGELFF. CDR3 DNA sequence: TGCGCCAGCAGCTTGGCTTGGACAGCGAACACCGGGGAGCTGTTTTTT. Looking up the rest from reference TRBV5-1 and TRBJ2-2 gives the full variable domain: KAGVTQTPRYLIKTRGQQVTLSCSPISGHRSVSWYQQTPGQGLQFLFEYFSETQRNKGNFPGRFSGRQFSNSRSEMNVSTLELGDSALYLCASSLAWTANTGELFFGEGSRLTVL.

Here the CDR3 DNA reads TGTGCCAGCAGTAACCTAGCGGGGGGGAACTATGAGCAGTTCTTC. Translating it yields CASSNLAGGNYEQFF. The chain joins TRBV2 to TRBJ2-1; 12 bases are shared with TRBD2. Trimming took 5 bases from V and 8 from J; bases not matched to a gene: 7. Germline loops: CDR1 SNHLY, CDR2 FYNNEI. The CDR3 has 15 residues.

This clone was seen a handful of times. CDR3 nucleotides: TGCGCCACCGCCCGGGACAGCAACACTGAAGCTTTCTTT. This translates into CATARDSNTEAFF. The chain couples TRBV5-1 to TRBJ1-1; 7 bases match TRBD1. The CDR3 covers 13 residues. Trimming at V came to 9 bases and at J to 2 bases, leaving 7 bases not matched to a gene. Per germline, CDR1 SGHRS and CDR2 YFSETQ.

The V gene is TRBV5-8, the J gene TRBJ2-6; D remains unclear. CDR1 is SGHTS, CDR2 YDEGEE, per germline. This CDR3 contains 16 residues. V was trimmed by 0 bases and J by 0 bases, leaving 7 bases between them. The CDR3 nucleotides read TGTGCCAGCAGCTTGGAGGTTATCTCTGGGGCCAACGTCCTGACTTTC. It encodes CASSLEVISGANVLTF.

V and J are TRBV7-9 and TRBJ2-3; D is ambiguous. Deletions cut 1 base from V and 0 bases from J, with 8 bases between. The CDR3 length is 15 residues. Germline loops: CDR1 SEHNR, CDR2 FQNEAQ (reference sequence). CDR3 DNA sequence: TGTGCCAGCAGCTTAGATGACAAAAGCACAGATACGCAGTATTTT. Amino acid sequence: CASSLDDKSTDTQYF.

This chain uses TRBV6-6 with TRBJ2-1, with TRBD2 as a possible D gene (6 bases). Looked up from germline, CDR1 is MNHNY and CDR2 is SVGAGI (reference sequence). The CDR3 runs 13 residues. The ends were cut back, 8 bases at V and 5 bases at J, with 13 bases in the middle. DNA for the CDR3: TGTGCCAGCCGGGACTCGGCGAACAATGAGCAGTTCTTC. Translating it yields CASRDSANNEQFF.

The V call is TRBV5-1, the J call TRBJ2-3; D is uncertain. Germline V gene sequence: CDR1 SGHRS, CDR2 YFSETQ. The CDR3 consists of 13 residues. The V end was cut by 6 bases, the J end by 0 bases, with 8 bases between. The CDR3 reads CASKPASTDTQYF. The DNA of the CDR3 is TGCGCCAGCAAACCGGCCAGCACAGATACGCAGTATTTT.

The chain employs TRBV6-5 and TRBJ1-5, with D perhaps matching TRBD1 (6 bases). The CDR3 is 12 amino acids. CDR1 and CDR2 from the germline V gene are MNHEY and SVGAGI. V was clipped by 7 bases and J by 6 bases, with 10 bases between them. For the CDR3, the DNA is TGTGCCAGCAAGACAGGTTCTCAGCCCCAGCATTTT. Residues: CASKTGSQPQHF.

The chain's CDR3 is CATRTEWGDTQYF. Written as DNA, the CDR3 is TGTGCCACCCGGACTGAATGGGGAGATACGCAGTATTTT. This rearrangement joins TRBV2 to TRBJ2-3; D perhaps matches TRBD2 (5 bases). The germline V and J ends were trimmed by 10 bases and 5 bases, with 16 bases remaining between them. The germline gives CDR1 SNHLY, CDR2 FYNNEI. The length of the CDR3 is 13 residues.

This clone was detected only a few times. This rearrangement joins TRBV5-1 to TRBJ1-3, with D perhaps TRBD1 (6 bases). CDR1 and CDR2 (germline): SGHRS, YFSETQ. With 4 bases removed from V and 0 bases from J, the gap between germline ends came to 14 bases. The CDR3 has 16 amino acids. The CDR3 spells CASSEMGARSGNTIYF. CDR3 DNA: TGCGCCAGCAGCGAGATGGGGGCGCGCTCTGGAAACACCATATATTTT.

The V call is TRBV18, the J call TRBJ1-2; 8 nucleotides match TRBD1. Germline-derived CDR1 and CDR2 are KGHSH and LQKENI. Trimming at V came to 5 bases and at J to 0 bases, leaving 8 bases not matched to a gene. This CDR3 region has 16 residues. In DNA, the CDR3 is TGTGCCAGCTCATCGGTGGGACAGGCTTCTAACTATGGCTACACCTTC. This gives the protein CASSSVGQASNYGYTF.

V usage is TRBV4-1 and J usage is TRBJ1-4; no clear D gene. The CDR3 has 15 residues. The ends were cut back, 3 bases at V and 0 bases at J, with 8 bases in the middle. Germline CDR1 MGHRA, CDR2 YSYEKL. CDR3 in DNA: TGCGCCAGCAGCCAGAGCCCTGCAACTAATGAAAAACTGTTTTTT. Protein: CASSQSPATNEKLFF.

The rearrangement links TRBV5-6 to TRBJ2-7; D remains unclear. Germline lookup yields CDR1 SGHDT and CDR2 YYEEEE. The length of the CDR3 is 11 residues. V gave up 3 bases and J gave up 0 bases, with 1 base separating them. Here the CDR3 reads CASSYSYEQYV. CDR3 nucleotides: TGTGCCAGCAGCTACTCCTACGAGCAGTACGTC.

This clone appeared a single time. The J gene is TRBJ1-3, the V gene TRBV4-1, with a weak D call TRBD1 (5 bases). This CDR3 has 14 residues. Trimming took 4 bases from V and 3 from J, leaving 10 bases between them. Germline V gene lookup returns CDR1 MGHRA and CDR2 YSYEKL. The CDR3 reads CASSRTRDGNTIYF. CDR3 sequence (DNA): TGCGCCAGCAGCCGAACCAGGGATGGAAACACCATATATTTT.

The genes are TRBV6-6 and TRBJ2-1; 7 positions match TRBD1. Germline-derived CDR1 and CDR2 are MNHNY and SVGAGI (reference sequence). The CDR3 sequence is 12 residues long. Trimming took 5 bases from V and 12 from J; bases not matched to a gene: 7. The DNA of the CDR3 is TGTGCCAGCAGTGGGACAGCCTGGAGGCAGTTCTTC. Its translation: CASSGTAWRQFF.

Here the CDR3 DNA reads TGTGCCAGCAGCCACACAGGTTCTAATGAAAAACTGTTTTTT. Amino acids: CASSHTGSNEKLFF. The chain recombines TRBV3-1 (or the pseudogene TRBV3-2) with TRBJ1-4; tentatively, D is TRBD1 (5 bases). Germline CDR1 and CDR2: LGHDT and YNNKEL (reference sequence). The V end lost 3 bases, the J end lost 3 bases, and 8 bases lay between the germline ends. There are 14 residues in the CDR3.

This clone was seen more than once but under ten times. V is TRBV6-6 and J is TRBJ1-6; D gene unclear. Germline-derived CDR1 and CDR2 are MNHNY and SVGAGI (reference sequence). V was pared by 3 bases and J by 9 bases, with 9 bases between. The CDR3 sequence is 13 residues long. CDR3 in amino acids: CASSYPDVSPLHF. The CDR3 DNA follows: TGTGCCAGCAGTTATCCGGACGTTTCACCCCTCCACTTT.

This clone showed up just once. V gene TRBV18 combines with J gene TRBJ1-1; 7 nucleotides align to TRBD1. Germline CDR1 reads KGHSH; CDR2 reads LQKENI. J gave up 4 bases and V 6 bases, and 8 bases lay outside the gene matches. This CDR3 contains 14 residues. CDR3 sequence: CASSQDRKLTEAFF. CDR3 sequence (DNA): TGTGCCAGCTCCCAGGACAGGAAACTCACTGAAGCTTTCTTT.

This clone has a handful of counts. The chain links TRBV9 to TRBJ1-3; D unresolved. The CDR3 length is 15 residues. V lost 6 bases to trimming and J lost 3 bases, with 16 bases between them. Per germline, CDR1 SGDLS and CDR2 YYNGEE. CDR3 bases: TGTGCCAGCACATCAGGAGAGGTTAATGGAAACACCATATATTTT. It translates to CASTSGEVNGNTIYF.

Concerning this clone itself: Other DNA sequences of this sample code for an identical CDR3. V gene TRBV19 combines with J gene TRBJ2-3; D ambiguous. This CDR3 spans 14 amino acids. Germline lookup yields CDR1 LNHDA and CDR2 SQIVND (reference sequence). The V and J ends lost 3 bases and 0 bases respectively, with 7 bases between them. CDR3 bases: TGTGCCAGTAGTATTGGCAGGAGCACAGATACGCAGTATTTT. As protein: CASSIGRSTDTQYF.

The CDR3 nucleotides are TGTGCCAGCAGTTTGAGGGGACCCGCACTATATGAAAAACTGTTTTTT. It yields the protein CASSLRGPALYEKLFF. The chain recombines TRBV27 with TRBJ1-4, with D maybe TRBD1 (5 bases). This CDR3 spans 16 amino acids. Trimming took 3 bases from V and 6 from J, leaving 17 bases between them. Germline CDR1 MNHEY, CDR2 SMNVEV (reference sequence).

This chain uses TRBV2 with TRBJ1-5; 8 bases map to TRBD1. The CDR3 has 14 amino acids. The V and J ends lost 5 bases and 11 bases, in that order; junction bases with no gene match: 11. Germline V lookup: CDR1 SNHLY, CDR2 FYNNEI. The CDR3 DNA reads TGTGCCAGCAGTCGAGAGGGACAGGAGGCGACCCAGCATTTT. It codes for CASSREGQEATQHF.

The chain uses TRBV19 and TRBJ1-4, with 7 bases aligning to TRBD1. In germline, CDR1 is LNHDA, CDR2 SQIVND (reference sequence). This CDR3 region has 17 residues. The J segment lost 8 bases and the V segment lost 6 bases, leaving 18 bases of the junction unmatched. The CDR3, as DNA: TGTGCCAGTAGAATTAGTGGAGGGGGCGCGAGTAGAGAAAAACTGTTTTTT. It translates to CASRISGGGASREKLFF. Full variable domain (remainder filled in from reference TRBV19 and TRBJ1-4): DGGITQSPKYLFRKEGQNVTLSCEQNLNHDAMYWYRQDPGQGLRLIYYSQIVNDFQKGDIAEGYSVSREKKESFPLTVTSAQKNPTAFYLCASRISGGGASREKLFFGSGTQLSVL.

The chain uses TRBV7-9 and TRBJ2-2; no clear D. V dropped 5 bases and J dropped 2 bases, with 9 bases sitting between them. There are 14 residues in the CDR3. CDR1 and CDR2 (germline): SEHNR, FQNEAQ (reference sequence). CDR3 sequence reads: CASSTGKNTGELFF. In DNA form, the CDR3 reads TGTGCCAGCAGCACTGGAAAAAACACCGGGGAGCTGTTTTTT.

The rearrangement uses TRBV3-1 (or the pseudogene TRBV3-2) and TRBJ1-6, with no clear D. The CDR3 runs 14 residues. Germline V CDR1 and CDR2: LGHDT, YNNKEL (reference sequence). V shed 2 bases and J shed 8 bases, with 10 bases lying between them. DNA for the CDR3: TGTGCCAGCAGCCAACCGGGCGGTGATTCACCCCTCCACTTT. Translated: CASSQPGGDSPLHF.

This chain connects TRBV18 to TRBJ1-2; tentative D call: TRBD1 (6 bases). Per the germline V gene, CDR1 is KGHSH and CDR2 is LQKENI. V gave up 2 bases and J gave up 3 bases, with 7 bases separating them. This CDR3 has 13 amino acids. The CDR3 nucleotides read TGTGCCAGCTCACCAGCAGGGGACTATGGCTACACCTTC. Translated, it gives CASSPAGDYGYTF.

In this sample, this clone turned up a few times. The genes are TRBV4-1 and TRBJ1-1; D remains ambiguous. The CDR3 is made up of 13 amino acids. Germline CDR1 and CDR2: MGHRA and YSYEKL. The V end was cut by 4 bases, the J end by 5 bases, with 11 bases between. CDR3 in amino acids: CASSPWTDTEAFF. CDR3 sequence (DNA): TGCGCCAGCAGCCCTTGGACCGATACTGAAGCTTTCTTT.

The sample holds a few counts of this clone. The V and J genes are TRBV7-9 and TRBJ1-2, with TRBD1 matching 7 bases. The CDR3 totals 15 residues. Germline lookup yields CDR1 SEHNR and CDR2 FQNEAQ (reference sequence). The junction had 10 bases not matched to a gene; V was cut back by 5 bases and J by 4 bases. The CDR3 coding sequence is TGTGCCAGCAGCCCTAGGACAGGTCAATCCTATGGCTACACCTTC. It codes for CASSPRTGQSYGYTF.

The genes are TRBV9 and TRBJ1-2; 9 bases line up with TRBD1. The CDR3 spans 13 residues. Germline values: CDR1 SGDLS, CDR2 YYNGEE. Trimming cost V 4 bases and J 5 bases; bases outside gene matches: 3. For the CDR3, the DNA is TGTGCCAGCAGCACCGGACAGGGGTATGGCTACACCTTC. Its protein product is CASSTGQGYGYTF.